These T cell receptor beta chains were read from a single sample in a study of identical twins. TCRdb reanalysed the 5' RACE reads using MiXCR and keeps one entry per CDR3 protein. The sample holds 400,000 to 500,000 distinct CDR3 sequences, less than 20% seen once. The sequenced sample was naive T cells sorted from blood. The receptors were sampled from a man aged 50 or older in good health. Both conserved end residues are part of each CDR3. A D gene is named only where the DNA matches it firmly. Clone size is shown for a subset of rows, as once, few, many or a class of expanded clone.

J,size,V,D,CDR3,DNA
TRBJ2-2,few,TRBV5-6,NA,CASSLGGTSNTGELFF,TGTGCCAGCAGCTTGGGGGGGACATCGAACACCGGGGAGCTGTTTTTT
TRBJ2-1,many,TRBV28,NA,CASTPAGINNEQFF,TGTGCCAGTACCCCCGCTGGGATAAACAATGAGCAGTTCTTC
TRBJ2-7,NA,TRBV27,TRBD2,CASSLKAGWNEQYF,TGTGCCAGCAGTTTAAAAGCGGGATGGAACGAGCAGTACTTC
TRBJ2-1,few,TRBV12-3/TRBV12-4,NA,CASSLLRVAYNEQFF,TGTGCCAGCAGTTTATTAAGGGTCGCTTACAATGAGCAGTTCTTC
TRBJ2-1,NA,TRBV7-8,NA,CASTPFAGSDEQFF,TGTGCCAGCACCCCATTCGCCGGGTCCGATGAGCAGTTCTTC
TRBJ2-5,few,TRBV7-2,NA,CASSLSELETQYF,TGTGCCAGCAGCTTAAGTGAGTTGGAGACCCAGTACTTC
TRBJ1-4,few,TRBV3-1,NA,CASSSTEKLFF,TGTGCCAGCAGCTCAACCGAAAAACTGTTTTTT
TRBJ1-4,NA,TRBV19,TRBD1,CASSILGQGAEKLFF,TGTGCCAGTAGTATCCTCGGACAGGGGGCTGAAAAACTGTTTTTT
TRBJ2-7,NA,TRBV7-6,NA,CASSLADRIYEQYF,TGTGCCAGCAGCTTAGCGGACAGAATCTACGAGCAGTACTTC
TRBJ2-1,NA,TRBV4-3,NA,CASSHDQHNEQFF,TGCGCCAGCAGCCACGACCAGCACAATGAGCAGTTCTTC
TRBJ1-3,NA,TRBV10-3,NA,CATAQDRAPGNTIYF,TGTGCCACTGCACAGGATAGGGCCCCTGGAAACACCATATATTTT
TRBJ1-1,many,TRBV5-1,NA,CASSLMGTSVSAFF,TGCGCCAGCAGCTTGATGGGTACCTCAGTCTCAGCTTTCTTT
TRBJ2-7,few,TRBV4-2,TRBD2,CASSQIVGGEYEQYF,TGTGCCAGCAGCCAAATTGTGGGAGGGGAGTACGAGCAGTACTTC
TRBJ2-5,once,TRBV4-3,TRBD2,CASSQGGLKETQYF,TGCGCCAGCAGCCAGGGGGGACTAAAAGAGACCCAGTACTTC
TRBJ2-7,few,TRBV20-1,NA,CSASGQGNEQYF,TGCAGTGCCAGCGGGCAGGGCAACGAGCAGTACTTC
TRBJ2-5,few,TRBV5-1,NA,CASSLADRASETQYF,TGCGCCAGCAGCTTAGCGGACAGAGCCTCGGAGACCCAGTACTTC
TRBJ2-1,NA,TRBV5-6,NA,CASSFSRPRLGMRYEQFF,TGTGCCAGCAGCTTCTCCCGCCCGCGACTCGGGATGAGGTATGAGCAGTTCTTC
TRBJ1-1,many,TRBV20-1,NA,CSARDAPRGNTEAFF,TGCAGTGCTAGAGATGCCCCCAGGGGGAACACTGAAGCTTTCTTT
TRBJ1-5,few,TRBV7-9,NA,CASSPRTENQPQHF,TGTGCCAGCAGTCCCCGGACAGAGAATCAGCCCCAGCATTTT
TRBJ1-6,few,TRBV4-1,TRBD1,CASSQGIRGRDSPLHF,TGCGCCAGCAGCCAAGGCATCAGGGGGCGGGATTCACCCCTCCACTTT
TRBJ1-6,few,TRBV5-1,NA,CASSSRPDDSPLHF,TGCGCCAGCAGCTCAAGACCAGACGATTCACCCCTCCACTTT
TRBJ2-3,NA,TRBV6-5,TRBD2,CASSYSISLAGTDTQYF,TGTGCCAGCAGTTACTCGATTTCCCTAGCGGGCACAGATACGCAGTATTTT
TRBJ2-1,few,TRBV20-1,TRBD1,CSARLGHQFGQAQFF,TGCAGTGCTAGACTGGGACACCAGTTTGGACAGGCGCAGTTCTTC
TRBJ2-4,many,TRBV6-1,TRBD1,CASSPGQGAENIQYF,TGTGCCAGCAGCCCGGGACAGGGGGCTGAAAACATTCAGTACTTC
TRBJ2-1,NA,TRBV20-1,TRBD2,CSARDRLAGVHEQFF,TGCAGTGCTAGAGATAGACTAGCGGGAGTCCATGAGCAGTTCTTC
TRBJ1-2,NA,TRBV27,TRBD1,CASSLAGQGSNYGYTF,TGTGCCAGCAGTTTAGCAGGACAGGGATCAAACTATGGCTACACCTTC
TRBJ2-2,few,TRBV4-3,NA,CASSQEAGTWGTGELFF,TGCGCCAGCAGCCAAGAAGCTGGAACTTGGGGCACCGGGGAGCTGTTTTTT
TRBJ1-3,many,TRBV29-1,NA,CSVSPDGTIYF,TGCAGCGTGAGCCCAGACGGCACCATATATTTT
TRBJ1-1,few,TRBV7-9,NA,CASSSGSTEAFF,TGTGCCAGCAGCTCCGGGTCCACTGAAGCTTTCTTT
TRBJ2-7,few,TRBV12-3/TRBV12-4,TRBD2,CASSQAGEQYF,TGTGCCAGCAGCCAAGCGGGGGAGCAGTACTTC
TRBJ2-7,once,TRBV12-3/TRBV12-4,NA,CASSPPVGGGAYEQYF,TGTGCCAGCAGCCCCCCTGTGGGTGGCGGAGCCTACGAGCAGTACTTC